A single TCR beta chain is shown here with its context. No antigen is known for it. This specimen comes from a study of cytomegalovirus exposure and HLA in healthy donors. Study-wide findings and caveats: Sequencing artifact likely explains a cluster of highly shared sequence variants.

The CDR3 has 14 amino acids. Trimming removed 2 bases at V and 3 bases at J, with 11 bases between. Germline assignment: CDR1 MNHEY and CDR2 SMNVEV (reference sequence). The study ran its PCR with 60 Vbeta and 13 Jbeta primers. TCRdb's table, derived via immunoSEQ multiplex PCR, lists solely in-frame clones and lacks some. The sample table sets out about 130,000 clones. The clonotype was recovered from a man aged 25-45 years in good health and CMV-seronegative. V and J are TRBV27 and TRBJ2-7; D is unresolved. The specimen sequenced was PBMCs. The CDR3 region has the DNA TGTGCCAGCAGTTTAGCCCCAGGAAGCTACGAGCAGTACTTC. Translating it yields CASSLAPGSYEQYF.